This TCR beta chain was sequenced during a study of OX40 agonist ivuxolimab in advanced cancers. Patients had blood sampled at baseline and again on cycle 4 day 1 and cycle 7 day 1. The table lists this clone with a count of one. Germline CDR1 reads SGHAT; CDR2 reads FQNNGV. The CDR3 is made up of 16 amino acids. With 5 bases removed from V and 6 bases from J, the gap between germline ends came to 23 bases. The data were produced by immunoSEQ multiplex PCR, yet TCRdb's version contains in-frame clones alone and is incomplete. This table holds 37,000 or so clones, about 80% found once. This clonotype was obtained from an adult with an advanced solid tumor such as melanoma, head and neck, liver or kidney cancer. This rearrangement joins TRBV11-2 to TRBJ2-7; D may be TRBD1 or TRBD2 (5 bases each). The material was CD4+ or CD8+ T cells sorted from blood, obtained in a trial of the OX40 agonist ivuxolimab. The CDR3 DNA sequence: TGTGCCAGCAGCGGGATTGGGGCCCAGCTAGCTAGCGAGCAGTACTTC. Its translation: CASSGIGAQLASEQYF.